Below are 19 T cell receptor beta chains sequenced from a single sample in a study of beta chain features in type 1 diabetes. All of the isolated RNA was reverse transcribed, so expressed TCRB transcripts were sequenced. The protocol was immunoSEQ multiplex PCR, while the TCRdb copy is restricted to in-frame clones and leaves out a portion. The table records around 150,000 clones, 10% of them present only once. What these receptors recognize is not known. Overall study results and limits: TCRB CDR3s from Type 1 diabetes patients were moderately but significantly shorter in all four CD4+ subsets.

The sequencing input was central memory CD4+ T cells from blood. The receptor set was obtained from a man in his thirties or forties with type 1 diabetes.

This clone was detected only a few times. The genes are TRBV28 and TRBJ1-1; 9 bases align to TRBD1. CDR3 length: 16 amino acids. Germline values: CDR1 MDHEN, CDR2 SYDVKM. Trimming took 4 bases from V and 6 from J; bases not matched to a gene: 12. This CDR3 reads CASSYRPGQGVAEAFF. The CDR3 bases are TGTGCCAGCAGTTACAGGCCGGGACAGGGAGTTGCTGAAGCTTTCTTT.

The rearrangement uses TRBV11-2 and TRBJ2-3; TRBD1 matches 7 bases. The J segment lost 4 bases and the V segment lost 5 bases, leaving 6 bases of the junction unmatched. CDR1 is SGHAT, CDR2 FQNNGV, per germline. This CDR3 comprises 14 residues. The CDR3 reads CASSPTDRADTQYF. The CDR3 nucleotides read TGTGCCAGCAGCCCCACCGACAGGGCAGATACGCAGTATTTT.

This clone was detected only a few times. The chain recombines TRBV7-9 with TRBJ2-5, with 11 positions matching TRBD2. The CDR3 spans 18 residues. CDR1 is SEHNR and CDR2 is FQNEAQ in the germline V gene (reference sequence). With 6 bases clipped from V and 2 bases from J, the junction kept 14 bases outside the gene matches. CDR3 bases: TGTGCCAGCAGTCATAGCGGGAGGGGAGCGGACACACAAGAGACCCAGTACTTC. Amino acid sequence: CASSHSGRGADTQETQYF.

This clone has a count of ten or more. The CDR3 here is CASTDGLDTQYF. For the CDR3, the DNA is TGTGCCAGCACCGACGGACTAGATACGCAGTATTTT. The V gene is TRBV7-9, the J gene TRBJ2-3, with TRBD2 as a possible D gene (5 bases). V was trimmed by 7 bases and J by 5 bases, leaving 10 bases between them. The CDR3 is 12 residues long. CDR1 is SEHNR, CDR2 FQNEAQ, per germline (reference sequence). The complete variable domain, with remaining parts taken from reference TRBV7-9 and TRBJ2-3, reads DTGVSQNPRHKITKRGQNVTFRCDPISEHNRLYWYRQTLGQGPEFLTYFQNEAQLEKSRLLSDRFSAERPKGSFSTLEIQRTEQGDSAMYLCASTDGLDTQYFGPGTRLTVL.

The chain has TRBV28 and TRBJ2-1; a weak D match, TRBD2 (6 bases). The CDR3 is 12 residues long. From germline, CDR1 is MDHEN and CDR2 SYDVKM. Trimming cost V 2 bases and J 7 bases, with 6 bases left between them. CDR3 amino acids: CASSLLANEQFF. In DNA, the CDR3 is TGTGCCAGCAGTTTACTAGCGAATGAGCAGTTCTTC.

This clone was picked up a small number of times. As DNA, the CDR3 is TGTGCCAGCAGTTCCCTCAGGGGGAGGACAGATACGCAGTATTTT. Amino acids: CASSSLRGRTDTQYF. The chain is built from TRBV27 and TRBJ2-3; possibly TRBD1 for D (7 bases). Trimming removed 4 bases at V and 3 bases at J, with 14 bases between. Germline V gene data show CDR1 as MNHEY and CDR2 as SMNVEV (reference sequence). CDR3 length: 15 residues.

CDR3 sequence: CASSSSGRSYNEQFF. CDR3 nucleotide sequence: TGTGCCAGCAGCTCCAGCGGGAGGTCCTACAATGAGCAGTTCTTC. This chain links TRBV7-9 with TRBJ2-1; TRBD2 agrees at 9 bases. V dropped 4 bases and J dropped 1; count of bases not matched to a gene: 2. The CDR3 covers 15 residues. Germline CDR1 SEHNR, CDR2 FQNEAQ (reference sequence).

The rearrangement uses TRBV29-1 and TRBJ2-4; the D gene is possibly TRBD2 (5 bases). The germline CDR1 and CDR2 sequences are SQVTM and ANQGSEA. The V end lost 0 bases, the J end lost 7 bases, and 16 bases lay between the germline ends. This CDR3 contains 15 residues. Here the CDR3 reads CSVEESRSGGNIQYF. The CDR3 DNA is TGCAGCGTTGAAGAATCGCGCTCCGGAGGTAACATTCAGTACTTC. Full variable domain (remainder filled in from reference TRBV29-1 and TRBJ2-4): SAVISQKPSRDICQRGTSLTIQCQVDSQVTMMFWYRQQPGQSLTLIATANQGSEATYESGFVIDKFPISRPNLTFSTLTVSNMSPEDSSIYLCSVEESRSGGNIQYFGAGTRLSVL.

V and J are TRBV7-2 and TRBJ2-5, with D tentatively TRBD2 (5 bases). Germline V gene data show CDR1 as SGHTA and CDR2 as FQGNSA. Trimming took 4 bases from V and 2 from J, leaving 23 bases between them. This CDR3 comprises 18 residues. The CDR3: CASSSKPAWQRRQETQYF. The DNA of the CDR3 is TGTGCCAGCAGCTCCAAACCCGCCTGGCAGCGGAGACAAGAGACCCAGTACTTC. Drawing the rest from reference TRBV7-2 and TRBJ2-5, the complete variable domain is GAGVSQSPSNKVTEKGKDVELRCDPISGHTALYWYRQSLGQGLEFLIYFQGNSAPDKSGLPSDRFSAERTGGSVSTLTIQRTQQEDSAVYLCASSSKPAWQRRQETQYFGPGTRLLVL.

The CDR3 bases are TGTGCCAGCAGTACGGGACTAGCGGGAGGGAATGAGCAGTTCTTC. It codes for CASSTGLAGGNEQFF. J is TRBJ2-1 and V is TRBV27; 16 bases map to TRBD2. V was clipped by 5 bases and J by 7 bases; unmatched bases: 2. CDR3 length equals 15 residues. Germline CDR1 MNHEY, CDR2 SMNVEV (reference sequence).

The chain is built from TRBV2 and TRBJ2-5; 7 nucleotides align to TRBD2. J was trimmed by 1 base and V by 7 bases; bases with no gene match: 18. CDR1 and CDR2 (germline): SNHLY, FYNNEI. There are 18 residues in the CDR3. The CDR3 DNA follows: TGTGCCAGCAACCCGACTCGGTGGGGCGGGAGAAGCCAAGAGACCCAGTACTTC. Protein product: CASNPTRWGGRSQETQYF.

The chain employs TRBV28 and TRBJ2-3; TRBD2 might be the D (6 bases). V was cut by 5 bases and J by 4 bases, with 13 bases left in between. This CDR3 region has 14 residues. Germline assignment: CDR1 MDHEN and CDR2 SYDVKM. The CDR3 here is CASSLPGTPDTQYF. DNA of the CDR3: TGTGCCAGCAGTCTACCGGGGACTCCAGATACGCAGTATTTT.

The chain recombines TRBV19 with TRBJ1-1; 8 bases map to TRBD1. CDR3 length: 13 amino acids. The J segment lost 14 bases and the V segment lost 6 bases, leaving 14 bases of the junction unmatched. Germline V gene lookup returns CDR1 LNHDA and CDR2 SQIVND (reference sequence). This CDR3 is CASSRDRLQGWFF. The CDR3 coding sequence is TGTGCCAGTAGCCGGGACAGGCTTCAGGGGTGGTTCTTT.

This rearrangement joins TRBV7-3 to TRBJ2-2, with D possibly being TRBD1 (6 bases). Per the germline V gene, CDR1 is SGHTA and CDR2 is FQGTGA. The CDR3 has 16 residues. With 2 bases removed from V and 7 bases from J, the gap between germline ends came to 17 bases. The CDR3 region has the DNA TGTGCCAGCAGCTTACAGGACAGCGCCGTTGGCGGGGAGCTGTTTTTT. The encoded protein is CASSLQDSAVGGELFF. Full variable domain (missing parts from reference TRBV7-3 and TRBJ2-2): GAGVSQTPSNKVTEKGKYVELRCDPISGHTALYWYRQSLGQGPEFLIYFQGTGAADDSGLPNDRFFAVRPEGSVSTLKIQRTERGDSAVYLCASSLQDSAVGGELFFGEGSRLTVL.

This clone was seen a handful of times. This rearrangement joins TRBV18 to TRBJ2-7; 11 bases line up with TRBD1. V shed 0 bases, J shed 4 bases, and the junction held 2 bases outside the gene matches. The germline CDR1 and CDR2 sequences are KGHSH and LQKENI. The CDR3 extends over 15 amino acids. Here the CDR3 reads CASSPPDRGRYEQYF. Written as DNA, the CDR3 is TGTGCCAGCTCACCACCGGACAGGGGGCGGTACGAGCAGTACTTC.

This clone was found a few times. The rearrangement joins TRBV30 to TRBJ2-1, with D maybe TRBD2 (5 bases). CDR1 and CDR2 from the germline V gene are GTSNPN and SVGIG (reference sequence). This CDR3 is built from 14 residues. V was clipped by 5 bases and J by 0 bases, with 11 bases between them. CDR3 DNA: TGTGCCTGGTCCCCGGGGAGCTCCTACAATGAGCAGTTCTTC. Translating gives CAWSPGSSYNEQFF.

This chain joins TRBV2 and TRBJ2-1; 7 bases line up with TRBD1. Looked up from germline, CDR1 is SNHLY and CDR2 is FYNNEI. J lost 9 bases, V lost 5 bases, and 10 bases had no gene match. The CDR3 is 14 amino acids. CDR3 DNA sequence: TGTGCCAGCAGTTCAAACAGGGGCGTGGTTGAGCAGTTCTTC. This gives the protein CASSSNRGVVEQFF.

In its sample, this clone was seen a few times. This sequence joins TRBV20-1 and TRBJ1-1; D might be TRBD1 (5 bases). The CDR3 totals 11 residues. Deletions cut 7 bases from V and 7 bases from J, with 13 bases between. The germline V gene has CDR1 DFQATT and CDR2 SNEGSKA (reference sequence). The CDR3 DNA sequence: TGCAGTGTGAATCGGGGGGGTGAAGCTTTCTTT. Amino acid sequence: CSVNRGGEAFF.

This clone was seen a few times. The chain employs TRBV2 and TRBJ2-3; 10 nucleotides agree with TRBD2. Unmatched junction bases numbered 8, after V lost 5 bases and J lost 3 bases. The CDR3 consists of 16 residues. Germline V CDR1 and CDR2: SNHLY, FYNNEI. CDR3 amino acids: CASSNGLAERTDTQYF. DNA of the CDR3: TGTGCCAGCAGTAACGGACTAGCGGAGCGAACAGATACGCAGTATTTT.